This entry features one TCR beta chain sequence. Its antigen remains undetermined. No per-base quality is available; no much larger clone lies one base away. To prepare the library, PCR was applied. Reads for this sample came from an Illumina HiSeq 2500. Unique molecular identifiers were incorporated into TCR beta cDNA libraries to reduce PCR and sequencing biases. Some 500,000 cDNA molecules were obtained per 1 to 10 million input T cells, so each molecule approximated one T cell. Patient libraries were prepared and sequenced with the same protocol used for the earlier healthy control dataset. Samples belonging to the same batch were prepared together, multiplexed and sequenced on a shared HiSeq lane. On the study's bioinformatics: MIGEC was used to process the raw barcoded reads, and molecular identifier groups with only a single read were discarded before consensus assembly and CDR3 extraction. VDJtools was used for post-analysis of the clonotype tables, with diversity normalized by down-sampling every dataset to the smallest sample size. To correct batch-related cross-sample contamination, repertoire overlap clustering matched CDR3 amino acid sequences but not nucleotide sequences. TCRdb handled the public reads itself, with Q25 trimming in fastp and clone calling in MiXCR, and kept productive beta chains. Rows are combined by CDR3 protein, so each entry shows the most common genes and DNA. It is TCRdb's table, rather than the study itself, that gives the V and J calls and clone size. This sample lists hundreds of thousands of distinct CDR3 sequences; under 70% were detected once. The ten largest account for approximately 4.3% of the sample.

The sample belongs to a study of post-analysis software for immune sequencing data (dated by TCRdb to 2013 to 2016). Looking at the study overall: Disease courses on record covered relapsing-remitting, secondary progressive and progressive-relapsing multiple sclerosis, though some patients had no subtype annotation. The patient repertoires were set against approximately 10 previously published healthy control repertoires from donors whose ages ranged from roughly 6 to 27 years. A subset of samples was prepared in parallel using single-end sample barcoding, then pooled and co-amplified after Illumina adapter ligation. General study outcomes and caveats: The multiple sclerosis patient group was slightly younger than the control group. Compared with controls, multiple sclerosis patients had significantly lower normalized Chao1 diversity, a finding suggesting substantial peripheral T-cell clonal expansion. Several TRBV segments, including TRBV5-6, TRBV5-1 and TRBV20-1, were significantly more frequent in patients than controls. Strong co-clustering of samples prepared in the same batch was shown by direct clustering with F measure, prompting a batch-effect correction.

There are 16 amino acids in the CDR3, from cysteine to phenylalanine inclusive. CDR3 DNA is the only sequence kept; it has 48 bases, read in frame from the first base. V is clipped by 6 bases and J by 0 bases, and the sequence between their germline boundaries is 15 bases long. CDR1 and CDR2 were assigned from the germline V gene as SNHLY and FYNNEI. TCR beta repertoires were profiled from peripheral blood of approximately 13 young patients with multiple sclerosis to demonstrate the VDJtools post-analysis software. The patients with multiple sclerosis were children and adolescents between about 6 and 16 years of age.

The chain is made from TRBV2 and TRBJ2-1; the D segment is perhaps TRBD1 or TRBD2, each sharing 5 matched bases. Material for sequencing was blood. The receptor comes from a girl aged 5-17 years with multiple sclerosis. The CDR3 in this case is CASSPYSGGSYNEQFF. Here is the DNA: TGTGCCAGCAGCCCGTATAGTGGGGGCTCCTACAATGAGCAGTTCTTC.